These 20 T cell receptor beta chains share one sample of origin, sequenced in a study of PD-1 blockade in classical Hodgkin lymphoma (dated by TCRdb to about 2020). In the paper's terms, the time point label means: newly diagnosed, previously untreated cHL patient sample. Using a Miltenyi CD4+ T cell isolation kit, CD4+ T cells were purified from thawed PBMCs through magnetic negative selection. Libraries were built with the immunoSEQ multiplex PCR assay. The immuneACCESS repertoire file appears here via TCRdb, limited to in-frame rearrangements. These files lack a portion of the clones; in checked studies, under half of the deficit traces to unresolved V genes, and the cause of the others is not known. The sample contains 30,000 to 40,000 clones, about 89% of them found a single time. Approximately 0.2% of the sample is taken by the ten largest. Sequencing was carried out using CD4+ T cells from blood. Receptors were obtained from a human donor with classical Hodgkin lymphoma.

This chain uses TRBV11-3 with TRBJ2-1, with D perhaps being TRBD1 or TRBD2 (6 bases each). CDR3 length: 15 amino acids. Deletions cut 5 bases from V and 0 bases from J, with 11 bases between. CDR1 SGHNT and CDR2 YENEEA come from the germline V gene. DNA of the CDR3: TGTGCCAGCAGCAAGGGGGGTCTCTCCTACAATGAGCAGTTCTTC. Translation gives CASSKGGLSYNEQFF. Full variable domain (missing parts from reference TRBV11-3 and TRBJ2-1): EAGVVQSPRYKIIEKKQPVAFWCNPISGHNTLYWYLQNLGQGPELLIRYENEEAVDDSQLPKDRFSAERLKGVDSTLKIQPAELGDSAVYLCASSKGGLSYNEQFFGPGTRLTVL.

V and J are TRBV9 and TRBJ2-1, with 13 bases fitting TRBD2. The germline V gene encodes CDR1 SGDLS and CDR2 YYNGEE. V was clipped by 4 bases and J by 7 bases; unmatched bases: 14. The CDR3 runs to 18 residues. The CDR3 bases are TGTGCCAGCAGCCCCTTCGGGACTAGCGGGATGAGTAGGAATGAGCAGTTCTTC. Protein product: CASSPFGTSGMSRNEQFF.

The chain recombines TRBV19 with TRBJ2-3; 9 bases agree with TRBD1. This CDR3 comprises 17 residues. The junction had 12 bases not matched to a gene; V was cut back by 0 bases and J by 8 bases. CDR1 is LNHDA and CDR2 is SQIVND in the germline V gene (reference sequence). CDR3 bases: TGTGCCAGTAGTATAGAGATCGGACAGGGGTTGTGGGTTACGCAGTATTTT. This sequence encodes CASSIEIGQGLWVTQYF.

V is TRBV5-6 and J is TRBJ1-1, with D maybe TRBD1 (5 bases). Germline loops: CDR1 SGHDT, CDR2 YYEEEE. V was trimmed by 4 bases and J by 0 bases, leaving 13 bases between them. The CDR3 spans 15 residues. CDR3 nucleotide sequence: TGTGCCAGCAGCACTAGGACGGACATGAACACTGAAGCTTTCTTT. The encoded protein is CASSTRTDMNTEAFF.

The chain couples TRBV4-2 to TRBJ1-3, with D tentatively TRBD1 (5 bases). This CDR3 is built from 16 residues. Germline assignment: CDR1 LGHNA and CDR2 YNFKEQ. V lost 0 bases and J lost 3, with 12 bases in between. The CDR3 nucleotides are TGTGCCAGCAGCCAAGATCCGGGACTCCTTGGAAACACCATATATTTT. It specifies CASSQDPGLLGNTIYF.

The CDR3 nucleotides read TGTGCCAGCAGGGGGGACAACTCACCCCTCCACTTT. Residues: CASRGDNSPLHF. The chain recombines TRBV2 with TRBJ1-6, with D perhaps matching TRBD1 (6 bases). The CDR3 has 12 residues. Germline V gene sequence: CDR1 SNHLY, CDR2 FYNNEI. V was pared by 6 bases and J by 10 bases, with 10 bases between.

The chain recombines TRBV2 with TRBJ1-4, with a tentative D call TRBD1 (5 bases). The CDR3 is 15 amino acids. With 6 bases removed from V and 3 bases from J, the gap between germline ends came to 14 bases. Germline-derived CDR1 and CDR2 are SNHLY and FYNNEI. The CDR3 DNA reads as TGTGCCAGCAGAGGGACCCCAGCACCTAATGAAAAACTGTTTTTT. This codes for CASRGTPAPNEKLFF.

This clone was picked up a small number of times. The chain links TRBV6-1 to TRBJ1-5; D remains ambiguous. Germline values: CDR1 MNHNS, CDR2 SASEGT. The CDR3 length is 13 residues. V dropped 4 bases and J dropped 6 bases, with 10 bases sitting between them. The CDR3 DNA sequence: TGTGCCAGCAGTGGGGGTCTGGGTCAGCCCCAGCATTTT. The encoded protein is CASSGGLGQPQHF.

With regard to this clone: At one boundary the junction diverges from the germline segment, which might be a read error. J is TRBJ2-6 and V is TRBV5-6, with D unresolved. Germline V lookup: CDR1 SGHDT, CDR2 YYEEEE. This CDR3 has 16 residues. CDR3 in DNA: TGTGCCAGCAGCCCGAAGTTACAGTCTGGCGCCAACGTCCTGACTTTC. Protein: CASSPKLQSGANVLTF. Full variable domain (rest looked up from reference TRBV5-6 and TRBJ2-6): DAGVTQSPTHLIKTRGQQVTLRCSPKSGHDTVSWYQQALGQGPQFIFQYYEEEERQRGNFPDRFSGHQFPNYSSELNVNALLLGDSALYLCASSPKLQSGANVLTFGAGSRLTVL.

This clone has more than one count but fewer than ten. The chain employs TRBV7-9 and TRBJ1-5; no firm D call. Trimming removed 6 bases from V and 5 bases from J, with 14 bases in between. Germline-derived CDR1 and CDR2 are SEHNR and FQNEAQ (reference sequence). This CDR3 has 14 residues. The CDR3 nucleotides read TGTGCCAGCAGTAACAGCGGGGTGGATCAGCCCCAGCATTTT. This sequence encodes CASSNSGVDQPQHF. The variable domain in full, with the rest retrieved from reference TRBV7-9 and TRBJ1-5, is DTGVSQNPRHKITKRGQNVTFRCDPISEHNRLYWYRQTLGQGPEFLTYFQNEAQLEKSRLLSDRFSAERPKGSFSTLEIQRTEQGDSAMYLCASSNSGVDQPQHFGDGTRLSIL.

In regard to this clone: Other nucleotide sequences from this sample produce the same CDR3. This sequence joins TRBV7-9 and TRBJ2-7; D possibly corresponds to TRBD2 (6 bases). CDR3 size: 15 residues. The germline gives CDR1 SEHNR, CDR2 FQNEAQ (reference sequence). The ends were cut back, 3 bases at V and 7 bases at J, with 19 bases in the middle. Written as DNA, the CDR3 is TGTGCCAGCAGCTTCCTTGGACAAGGGGCGGGAGAGCAGTACTTC. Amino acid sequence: CASSFLGQGAGEQYF.

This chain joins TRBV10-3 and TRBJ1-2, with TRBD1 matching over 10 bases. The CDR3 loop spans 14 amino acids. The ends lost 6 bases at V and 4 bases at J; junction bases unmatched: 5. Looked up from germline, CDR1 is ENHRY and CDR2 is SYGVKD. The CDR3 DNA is TGTGCCATCAGAGACAGGGGGCTCGGCTATGGCTACACCTTC. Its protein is CAIRDRGLGYGYTF.

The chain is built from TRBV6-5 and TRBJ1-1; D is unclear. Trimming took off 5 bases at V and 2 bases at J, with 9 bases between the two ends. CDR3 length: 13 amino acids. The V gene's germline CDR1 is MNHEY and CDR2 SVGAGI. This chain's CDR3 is CASSARKNTEAFF. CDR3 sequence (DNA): TGTGCCAGCAGTGCCCGAAAAAACACTGAAGCTTTCTTT.

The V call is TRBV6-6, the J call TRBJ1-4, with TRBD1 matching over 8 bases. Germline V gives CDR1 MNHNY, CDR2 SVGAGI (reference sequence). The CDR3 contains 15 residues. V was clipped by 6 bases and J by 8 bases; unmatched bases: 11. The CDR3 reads CASRYGTGSGEKLFF. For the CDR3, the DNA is TGTGCCAGCAGATACGGGACAGGCAGCGGGGAAAAACTGTTTTTT.

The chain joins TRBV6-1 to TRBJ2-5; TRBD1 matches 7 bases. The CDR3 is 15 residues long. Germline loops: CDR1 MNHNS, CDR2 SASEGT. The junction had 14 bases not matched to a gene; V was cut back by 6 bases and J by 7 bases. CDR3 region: CASSPGTVGLGTQYF. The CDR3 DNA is TGTGCCAGCAGCCCCGGGACAGTAGGTTTGGGGACCCAGTACTTC.

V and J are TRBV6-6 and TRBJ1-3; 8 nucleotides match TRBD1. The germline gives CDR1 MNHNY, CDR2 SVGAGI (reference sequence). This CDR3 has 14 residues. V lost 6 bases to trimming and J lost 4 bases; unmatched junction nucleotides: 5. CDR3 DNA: TGTGCCAGCAGGCCCGGGACAGGAGGAAACACCATATATTTT. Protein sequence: CASRPGTGGNTIYF.

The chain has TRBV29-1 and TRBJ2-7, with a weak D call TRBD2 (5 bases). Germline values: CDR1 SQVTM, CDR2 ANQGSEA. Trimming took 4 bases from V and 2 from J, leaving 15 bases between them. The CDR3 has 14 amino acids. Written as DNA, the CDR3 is TGCAGCGTTGTAGAGGCGGGCTCTACCTACGAGCAGTACTTC. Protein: CSVVEAGSTYEQYF.

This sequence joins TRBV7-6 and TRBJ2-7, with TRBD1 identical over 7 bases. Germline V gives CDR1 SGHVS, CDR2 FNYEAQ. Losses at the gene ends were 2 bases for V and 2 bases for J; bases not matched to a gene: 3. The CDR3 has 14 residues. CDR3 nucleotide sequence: TGTGCCAGCAGCTTAAACACAGGGGCCTACGAGCAGTACTTC. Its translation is CASSLNTGAYEQYF.

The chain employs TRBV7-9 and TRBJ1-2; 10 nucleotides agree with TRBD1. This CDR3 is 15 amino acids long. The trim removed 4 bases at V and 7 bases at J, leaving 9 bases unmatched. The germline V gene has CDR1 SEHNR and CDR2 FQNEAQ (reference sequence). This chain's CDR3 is CASSYPGTGETGYTF. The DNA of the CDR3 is TGTGCCAGCAGCTATCCCGGGACAGGGGAGACTGGCTACACCTTC.

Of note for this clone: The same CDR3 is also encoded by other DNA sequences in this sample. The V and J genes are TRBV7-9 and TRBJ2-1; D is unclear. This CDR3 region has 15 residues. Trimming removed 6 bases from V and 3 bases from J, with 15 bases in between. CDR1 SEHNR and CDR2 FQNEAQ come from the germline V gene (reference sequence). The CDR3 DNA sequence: TGTGCCAGCAGGTTGGATCGGAACCACTACAATGAGCAGTTCTTC. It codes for CASRLDRNHYNEQFF.